A selection of T cell receptor beta chains follows, all from one sample in a study of T cell responses to AZD1222 COVID-19 vaccine. Sequencing was performed with immunoSEQ multiplex PCR; in TCRdb, only in-frame clones are kept and a portion is missing. The table includes about 180,000 clones, 70% to 90% detected once. Sequenced here: peripheral blood, sampled 28 days after the second AZD1222 dose. These receptors originate from an adult who received the AZD1222 COVID-19 vaccine. Both conserved end residues are trimmed from each CDR3. Fields, in order: V gene, J gene, D gene, CDR3 protein. A D gene is named only where the DNA matches it firmly.

>TRBV19|TRBJ2-2|TRBD2
ASSQAGGNTGELF
>TRBV28|TRBJ2-3|TRBD1
ASRPDRGLTDTQY
>TRBV3-1/TRBV3-2|TRBJ1-3|NA
ASSQGWARGNTIY
>TRBV20-1|TRBJ1-2|NA
SATAGGYT
>TRBV5-1|TRBJ2-1|NA
ASSLLSSYNEQF
>TRBV2|TRBJ1-1|NA
ASSLRGNTEAF
>TRBV6-5|TRBJ2-7|TRBD1
ASSLRDRGYEQY
>TRBV29-1|TRBJ2-7|TRBD1
SVEEAGTGTSYEQY
>TRBV10-3|TRBJ1-2|NA
AISGTESYGYT
>TRBV14|TRBJ1-1|NA
ASSQDRSGGEAF
>TRBV7-3|TRBJ1-3|NA
ASSKGPGVGNTIY
>TRBV19|TRBJ2-7|NA
ASSISRYPYEQY
>TRBV6-2/TRBV6-3|TRBJ2-1|TRBD2
ASSSRLAGFIYEQF
>TRBV6-6|TRBJ2-5|NA
ASSQIWGEETQY
>TRBV7-3|TRBJ2-3|TRBD2
ASSSGREADTQY
>TRBV6-2/TRBV6-3|TRBJ2-7|NA
ASSYPSYEQY
>TRBV25-1|TRBJ1-5|TRBD1
ASRQGNNQPQH
>TRBV11-1|TRBJ2-5|NA
ASSLEGRTVTQY
>TRBV7-9|TRBJ2-6|NA
ASSFRRGRAETGANVLT
>TRBV19|TRBJ1-2|NA
ASSITGADYGYT
>TRBV13|TRBJ2-1|NA
ASSSNRYNEQF
>TRBV3-1/TRBV3-2|TRBJ2-5|NA
ASSKPQETQY
>TRBV9|TRBJ1-2|TRBD1
ASSVTTGEYT
>TRBV27|TRBJ2-7|TRBD1
ASSASTGKYEQY
>TRBV30|TRBJ1-6|NA
AWTRLVGSYNSPLH
>TRBV4-1|TRBJ1-1|NA
ASSPGNGGDTEAF
>TRBV4-2|TRBJ1-1|NA
ASSQGQGASRTEAF
>TRBV5-5|TRBJ2-7|TRBD1
ASAILSGTENSYEQY
>TRBV7-3|TRBJ2-5|NA
ASSRGGQETQY
>TRBV2|TRBJ1-1|NA
ASSPDSGRTEAF
>TRBV19|TRBJ1-4|TRBD1
ASSGQGLQLDEKLF
>TRBV6-5|TRBJ2-7|NA
ASRQANYEQY
>TRBV5-1|TRBJ2-3|NA
ASSWGSSSTDTQY
>TRBV23-1|TRBJ1-3|TRBD1
ASRTGAGGNTIY
>TRBV7-7|TRBJ2-2|NA
ASSLFTGNTGELF
>TRBV6-1|TRBJ1-5|NA
ASSANPGQSNQPQH
>TRBV6-6|TRBJ1-1|NA
ASSRVNTEAF
>TRBV10-2|TRBJ1-2|NA
ASSEIGNYGYT
>TRBV10-2|TRBJ2-7|TRBD1
ASSPRTGVSYEQY